This TCR beta chain came from a study of response to subunit inactivated influenza vaccine. In the case of this clonotype: Its antigen is unknown.

General observations from the study: The authors suggested that every seasonal influenza vaccination recruits few new T cells.

TCRdb re-called the RT-PCR reads with MiXCR, one entry per CDR3 protein. The sample lists a few hundred thousand distinct CDR3 sequences; about 10% were seen once. The same data also went into a second study, on T cells expressing NK-cell markers. This second report adds: Synthesis of TCR beta cDNA relied on 5'RACE template switching carrying UMIs. The contribution of dominant NKG2C+ clonotypes to CD8+ T cells in roughly 6 donors was 1.0-7.0%. The CD3+CD56-NKG2C+ fraction of a handful of donors was likewise dominated by these clonotypes.

Material: PBMCs from blood, obtained on the day of vaccination. The receptor was isolated from a man aged 50-60 years who received an inactivated influenza vaccine.

The CDR3 nucleotides are TGTGCCAGCAGTGCTTTTGCAGATACGCAGTATTTT. Protein sequence: CASSAFADTQYF. V and J are TRBV25-1 and TRBJ2-3; D is unclear. The CDR3 spans 12 residues. CDR1 MGHDK and CDR2 SYGVNS come from the germline V gene. Trimming pared 4 bases from V and 4 bases from J, leaving 6 bases between.